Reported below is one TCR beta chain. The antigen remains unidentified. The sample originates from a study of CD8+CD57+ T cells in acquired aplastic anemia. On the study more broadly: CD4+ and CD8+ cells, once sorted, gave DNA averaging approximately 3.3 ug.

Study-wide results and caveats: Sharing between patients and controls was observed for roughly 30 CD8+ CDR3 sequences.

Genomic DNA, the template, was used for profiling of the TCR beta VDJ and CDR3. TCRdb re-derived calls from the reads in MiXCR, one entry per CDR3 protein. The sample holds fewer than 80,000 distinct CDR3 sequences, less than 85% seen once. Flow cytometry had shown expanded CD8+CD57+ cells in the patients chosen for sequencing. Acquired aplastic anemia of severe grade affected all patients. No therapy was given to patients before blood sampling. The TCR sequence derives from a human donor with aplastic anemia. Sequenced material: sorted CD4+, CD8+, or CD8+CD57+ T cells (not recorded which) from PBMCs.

CDR3 sequence: CASSASRWLAGTDTQYF. The DNA of the CDR3 is TGTGCCAGCAGCGCCTCTCGATGGCTAGCGGGGACAGATACGCAGTATTTT. J is TRBJ2-3 and V is TRBV9; 9 nucleotides line up with TRBD2. Germline V lookup: CDR1 SGDLS, CDR2 YYNGEE. V dropped 3 bases and J dropped 3; count of bases not matched to a gene: 11. The CDR3 covers 17 residues. The full variable domain, with the rest looked up from reference TRBV9 and TRBJ2-3, is DSGVTQTPKHLITATGQRVTLRCSPRSGDLSVYWYQQSLDQGLQFLIQYYNGEERAKGNILERFSAQQFPDLHSELNLSSLELGDSALYFCASSASRWLAGTDTQYFGPGTRLTVL.